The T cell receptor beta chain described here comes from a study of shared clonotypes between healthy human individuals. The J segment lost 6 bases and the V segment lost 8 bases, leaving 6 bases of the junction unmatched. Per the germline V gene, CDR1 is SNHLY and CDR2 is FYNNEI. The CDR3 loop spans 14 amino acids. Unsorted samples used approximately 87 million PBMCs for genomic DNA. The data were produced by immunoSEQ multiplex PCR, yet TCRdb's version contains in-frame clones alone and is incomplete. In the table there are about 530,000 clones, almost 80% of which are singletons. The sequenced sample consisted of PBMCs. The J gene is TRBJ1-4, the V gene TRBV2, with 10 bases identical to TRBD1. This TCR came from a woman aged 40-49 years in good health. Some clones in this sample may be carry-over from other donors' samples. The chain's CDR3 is CASRAGQGYEKLFF. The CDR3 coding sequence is TGTGCCAGCCGGGCGGGACAGGGGTATGAAAAACTGTTTTTT.